The clone carrying this T cell receptor beta chain was counted a few times. The antigen is not known. This sample was included in a study of T cells in localized non-small cell lung cancer. Findings of the study overall: Turning up in adjacent lung were a median approximately 60 of the top 100 tumor clones.

The table came from immunoSEQ multiplex PCR; TCRdb's copy has only in-frame clones and leaves some out. Of around 70,000 clones in the sample, 70% to 90% are singletons; the top ten hold around a fifth. The CDR3 contains 15 residues. V was trimmed by 0 bases and J by 5 bases, leaving 12 bases between them. CDR1 MNHEY and CDR2 SMNVEV come from the germline V gene (reference sequence). This chain links TRBV27 with TRBJ2-3, with D perhaps TRBD1 or TRBD2 (5 bases each). Source: peripheral blood, taken before any cancer treatment. The sequence derives from a male donor at least 60 years old with stage III squamous cell lung carcinoma. The CDR3 DNA reads TGTGCCAGCAGTTTATCCAGCGTGAGGGGAGATACGCAGTATTTT. Encoded protein: CASSLSSVRGDTQYF.